This record concerns one T cell receptor beta chain sequence. Its antigen is as yet unknown. Profiling relied on immunoSEQ multiplex PCR, and the TCRdb table lists in-frame clones only, not all of them. This sample yields 45,000 or so clones, of which 65% to 85% are seen a single time; about 6.8% belongs to the top ten. This specimen comes from a study of OX40 agonist ivuxolimab in advanced cancers. Across the whole study: The patients' treatment was ivuxolimab, an agonistic anti-OX40 (CD134) antibody. Patients got intravenous ivuxolimab at 0.01 to 10 mg/kg every 2 weeks. Study results and limitations: Doses of 0.1 to 3.0 mg/kg were accompanied by clonal expansion of CD4+ and CD8+ blood T cells by week 6.

After removal of 6 bases from V and 10 bases from J, the junction contained 0 bases not matched to a gene. Germline values: CDR1 LNHDA, CDR2 SQIVND (reference sequence). The CDR3 extends over 11 amino acids. This clonotype originated in an adult with an advanced solid tumor such as melanoma, head and neck, liver or kidney cancer. Sequencing used CD4+ or CD8+ T cells sorted from blood, obtained in a trial of the OX40 agonist ivuxolimab. The rearrangement links TRBV19 to TRBJ2-1; 10 nucleotides match TRBD2. The CDR3 sequence is CASRLAGEQFF. CDR3 in DNA: TGTGCCAGTAGACTAGCGGGAGAGCAGTTCTTC.